This T cell receptor beta chain was documented in a study of cytomegalovirus exposure and HLA in healthy donors. Study-level results: HLA restriction was apparent for most CMV-associated TCR beta chains in a later analysis. Analysis performed later found 15,000 or so TCR beta sequences associated with HLA alleles at 0.05 false discovery rate.

About this clone: Its target is not known.

The study ran its PCR with 60 Vbeta and 13 Jbeta primers. Produced via immunoSEQ multiplex PCR; TCRdb's table is partial and in-frame only. This sample has about 120,000 clones; roughly 82% occur once, and the top ten carry approximately 1.5%. The receptor was derived from a woman under 30 in good health and CMV-seronegative. The specimen sequenced was PBMCs.

The CDR3 DNA sequence: TGTGCCAGCAGTTCACTAGCGGGGGACACAGATACGCAGTATTTT. This translates into CASSSLAGDTDTQYF. The V gene is TRBV5-4, the J gene TRBJ2-3, with TRBD2 matching over 11 bases. The V and J ends lost 5 bases and 2 bases, in that order; junction bases with no gene match: 4. The CDR3 runs to 15 residues. Germline CDR1 SGHNT, CDR2 YYREEE (reference sequence).